This T cell receptor (beta chain) was captured by sequencing in a study of blood T cell repertoires in COVID-19. Background on the study: Sites in the United States, Italy and Spain provided acute and convalescent COVID-19 samples. PBMCs, B-cell-depleted T cells, or T cells were the source of the cDNA or gDNA that made up the material.

The CDR3 has 17 amino acids. Authors' methods: Nucleated cell number was recorded as an estimate derived from reference gene primer amplification. Here immunoSEQ multiplex PCR was the method, and the copy in TCRdb shows in-frame clones only, minus some. D and trimming come from the DNA, and the V and J calls and clone size come from that table. Here the sample spans approximately 300,000 clones, around 90% being singletons. The V gene is TRBV12-2, the J gene TRBJ2-1; the table's TRBD2 call for D was not verified on the DNA. TRBV12-2 is an annotated pseudogene. Input material: peripheral blood. This TCR was recovered from a woman between 50 and 59 years old who had recovered from COVID-19. CDR3 protein: CASRLALLAGLLDEQFF. DNA for the CDR3: TGTGCAAGTCGCTTAGCGCTTCTAGCGGGCCTGTTGGATGAGCAGTTCTTC.